Presented here are 25 T cell receptor beta chains from one specimen sequenced in a study of beta chain features in type 1 diabetes (dated by TCRdb to 2016 to 2018). Findings and caveats that apply to the study as a whole: Type 1 diabetes patients showed a moderate but significant shortening of TCRB CDR3 length in all four CD4+ subsets.

Libraries came from the immunoSEQ multiplex PCR assay. The entire isolated RNA was reverse transcribed using the High Capacity cDNA Reverse Transcription Kit, and thus expressed TCRB transcripts were sequenced. The clones in this table, taken by TCRdb from immuneACCESS, are in-frame only. Not every clone is retained; where verified, under half of the shortfall comes from an unresolved V gene, and the cause of the rest is unknown. The sample contains about 300,000 clones, roughly 13% of them found a single time. Roughly 0.015% of the sample lies in the top ten. The antigens of these receptors remain unknown. Sequenced material: naive CD4+ T cells from blood. The cell subset or site tag for this specimen amounts to: true naive CD4+ T cells. The receptors shown here come from a woman between 18 and 29 years old with type 1 diabetes.

The chain uses TRBV7-3 and TRBJ2-1, with D uncertain. Per germline, CDR1 SGHTA and CDR2 FQGTGA. The CDR3 runs 14 residues. V lost 8 bases and J lost 0, with 11 bases in between. The CDR3: CASSGGHSYNEQFF. Here the CDR3 DNA reads TGTGCCAGCTCAGGTGGGCACTCCTACAATGAGCAGTTCTTC.

J is TRBJ2-5 and V is TRBV11-2; TRBD2 aligns across 9 bases. V lost 3 bases and J lost 3; bases outside the gene matches: 11. The CDR3 has 17 amino acids. The germline V gene encodes CDR1 SGHAT and CDR2 FQNNGV. Here the CDR3 DNA reads TGTGCCAGCAGCTTGGGGTCACTAGCGGGTCGCAAAGAGACCCAGTACTTC. Translated, it gives CASSLGSLAGRKETQYF.

The chain links TRBV10-1 to TRBJ2-2; TRBD1 might be the D (6 bases). Per the germline V gene, CDR1 is WNHNN and CDR2 is SYGVQD (reference sequence). This CDR3 has 14 residues. Between the trimmed V and J ends, which lost 4 bases and 7 bases, there was a span of 13 bases. CDR3 loop: CASSGYRAGGELFF. CDR3 sequence (DNA): TGCGCCAGCAGTGGTTACAGGGCCGGCGGGGAGCTGTTTTTT.

V usage is TRBV15 and J usage is TRBJ1-1; 12 nucleotides align to TRBD1. The CDR3 totals 16 residues. CDR1 and CDR2 from the germline V gene are LNHNV and YYDKDF (reference sequence). The ends lost 5 bases at V and 3 bases at J; junction bases unmatched: 7. CDR3 loop: CATSRDRGRGDTEAFF. The DNA of the CDR3 is TGTGCCACCAGCCGGGACAGGGGGCGGGGTGACACTGAAGCTTTCTTT.

The chain uses TRBV10-3 and TRBJ2-1; possibly TRBD2 for D (5 bases). This CDR3 comprises 11 residues. Trimming shortened V by 8 bases and J by 9 bases, and 11 bases separated the two germline ends. CDR1 is ENHRY, CDR2 SYGVKD, per germline. CDR3 nucleotides: TGTGCCATCTCGGACCGGGGTGAGCAGTTCTTC. This codes for CAISDRGEQFF.

The rearrangement uses TRBV7-3 and TRBJ2-1; TRBD2 agrees at 8 bases. There are 13 residues in the CDR3. V gave up 5 bases and J gave up 8 bases; unmatched junction bases: 5. From germline, CDR1 is SGHTA and CDR2 FQGTGA. CDR3 in DNA: TGTGCCAGCAGCAGCCGGGAGGGATATGAGCAGTTCTTC. It translates to CASSSREGYEQFF. The variable domain in full, completed from reference TRBV7-3 and TRBJ2-1, reads GAGVSQTPSNKVTEKGKYVELRCDPISGHTALYWYRQSLGQGPEFLIYFQGTGAADDSGLPNDRFFAVRPEGSVSTLKIQRTERGDSAVYLCASSSREGYEQFFGPGTRLTVL.

This clone was counted between two and nine times. The chain is built from TRBV2 and TRBJ1-5; D not resolved. Germline CDR1 and CDR2: SNHLY and FYNNEI. The CDR3 has 13 residues. V gave up 1 base and J gave up 8 bases, with 9 bases separating them. For the CDR3, the DNA is TGTGCCAGCAGTGAAGAGGAGTGGAAGCCCCAGCATTTT. Translated, it gives CASSEEEWKPQHF. Full variable domain (outside the CDR3, taken from reference TRBV2 and TRBJ1-5): EPEVTQTPSHQVTQMGQEVILRCVPISNHLYFYWYRQILGQKVEFLVSFYNNEISEKSEIFDDQFSVERPDGSNFTLKIRSTKLEDSAMYFCASSEEEWKPQHFGDGTRLSIL.

The rearrangement links TRBV6-5 to TRBJ2-5; the D gene is possibly TRBD2 (6 bases). V gave up 6 bases and J gave up 7 bases, with 21 bases separating them. CDR1 is MNHEY and CDR2 is SVGAGI in the germline V gene. The CDR3 covers 15 residues. The CDR3 here is CASRPRETPLGTQYF. The CDR3 DNA is TGTGCCAGCAGGCCACGGGAGACCCCTTTGGGGACCCAGTACTTC.

The chain is built from TRBV7-9 and TRBJ2-1, with TRBD2 identical over 7 bases. After removal of 1 base from V and 5 bases from J, the junction contained 5 bases not matched to a gene. CDR1 and CDR2 (germline): SEHNR, FQNEAQ (reference sequence). This CDR3 comprises 15 residues. This chain's CDR3 is CASSLVTTSNNEQFF. The CDR3 DNA reads as TGTGCCAGCAGCTTAGTTACGACTAGCAACAATGAGCAGTTCTTC. Variable domain in full (rest from reference TRBV7-9 and TRBJ2-1): DTGVSQNPRHKITKRGQNVTFRCDPISEHNRLYWYRQTLGQGPEFLTYFQNEAQLEKSRLLSDRFSAERPKGSFSTLEIQRTEQGDSAMYLCASSLVTTSNNEQFFGPGTRLTVL.

On this clone: In the same sample, other DNA sequences code for this CDR3. The chain carries TRBV18 and TRBJ1-5; no reliable D call. V was cut by 0 bases and J by 0 bases, with 3 bases left in between. Germline assignment: CDR1 KGHSH and CDR2 LQKENI. The CDR3 is 14 residues long. The CDR3 sequence: CASSPPYSNQPQHF. The CDR3 coding sequence is TGTGCCAGCTCACCACCTTATAGCAATCAGCCCCAGCATTTT. Full variable domain (outside the CDR3, taken from reference TRBV18 and TRBJ1-5): NAGVMQNPRHLVRRRGQEARLRCSPMKGHSHVYWYRQLPEEGLKFMVYLQKENIIDESGMPKERFSAEFPKEGPSILRIQQVVRGDSAAYFCASSPPYSNQPQHFGDGTRLSIL.

This clone was recorded a few times. V usage is TRBV4-1 and J usage is TRBJ1-4, with D perhaps TRBD1 (5 bases). Germline V gives CDR1 MGHRA, CDR2 YSYEKL. CDR3 length: 12 residues. Between the trimmed V and J ends, which lost 0 bases and 10 bases, there was a span of 6 bases. CDR3 in DNA: TGCGCCAGCAGCCAAGATAGGGGAAAACTGTTTTTT. Translation: CASSQDRGKLFF.

The chain combines TRBV7-8 with TRBJ2-3; 7 bases are a match to TRBD1. The CDR3 covers 15 residues. Germline V gene data show CDR1 as SGHVS and CDR2 as FQNEAQ. The J segment lost 2 bases and the V segment lost 1 base, leaving 3 bases of the junction unmatched. CDR3 loop: CASSLGQGFTDTQYF. The CDR3, as DNA: TGTGCCAGCAGCTTAGGACAGGGTTTCACAGATACGCAGTATTTT.

The chain uses TRBV28 and TRBJ2-5; 12 bases are a match to TRBD2. This CDR3 is 15 amino acids long. V shed 4 bases and J 2 bases; nucleotides not matched to a gene: 2. Germline CDR1 and CDR2: MDHEN and SYDVKM. The CDR3 nucleotides are TGTGCCAGCAGTTATCTAGCGGGAGGGCAAGAGACCCAGTACTTC. This codes for CASSYLAGGQETQYF.

This chain links TRBV5-1 with TRBJ1-5; tentatively, D is TRBD1 (5 bases). V was trimmed by 0 bases and J by 1 base, leaving 8 bases between them. The CDR3 sequence is 15 residues long. Germline V gene data show CDR1 as SGHRS and CDR2 as YFSETQ. The CDR3: CASSLEGISNQPQHF. The DNA of the CDR3 is TGCGCCAGCAGCTTGGAGGGGATAAGCAATCAGCCCCAGCATTTT.

The chain has TRBV5-4 and TRBJ2-1, with D possibly being TRBD1 (5 bases). The germline V gene has CDR1 SGHNT and CDR2 YYREEE (reference sequence). The V gene lost 5 bases and the J gene lost 0 bases, with 21 bases spanning the gap. The CDR3 sequence is 18 residues long. The CDR3 protein is CASSPAGAVLSSYNEQFF. The CDR3 region has the DNA TGTGCCAGCAGTCCCGCTGGGGCGGTCCTGAGCTCCTACAATGAGCAGTTCTTC.

V gene TRBV30 combines with J gene TRBJ1-1, with TRBD1 as a possible D gene (5 bases). V was cut by 0 bases and J by 8 bases, with 16 bases left in between. The CDR3 has 14 amino acids. CDR1 and CDR2 from the germline V gene are GTSNPN and SVGIG (reference sequence). The CDR3 spells CAWSVEAAGGEAFF. CDR3 coding DNA: TGTGCCTGGAGTGTAGAGGCCGCCGGGGGGGAAGCTTTCTTT.

This clone came up a few times. This chain links TRBV9 with TRBJ2-2; 9 bases fit TRBD1. Trimming removed 2 bases from V and 6 bases from J; junction bases left unmatched: 11. Germline loops: CDR1 SGDLS, CDR2 YYNGEE. This CDR3 region has 17 residues. CDR3 DNA: TGTGCCAGCAGCGTCTCCTCCGGGACAGGGCGGGCCGGGGAGCTGTTTTTT. Amino acids: CASSVSSGTGRAGELFF.

The J gene is TRBJ2-7, the V gene TRBV7-9, with 14 bases aligning to TRBD2. Germline V gene sequence: CDR1 SEHNR, CDR2 FQNEAQ (reference sequence). Losses at the gene ends were 4 bases for V and 7 bases for J; bases not matched to a gene: 9. This CDR3 region has 16 residues. The CDR3 bases are TGTGCCAGCAGCTACCCGGGACTAGCGGGAGTTAAAGAGCAGTACTTC. The encoded protein is CASSYPGLAGVKEQYF.

The chain recombines TRBV2 with TRBJ1-2; possible D gene TRBD1, 5 bases. Trimming took 1 base from V and 12 from J, leaving 12 bases between them. This CDR3 is built from 12 residues. CDR1 is SNHLY and CDR2 is FYNNEI in the germline V gene. The CDR3 spells CASSEGLGAHTF. CDR3 DNA: TGTGCCAGCAGTGAAGGGTTAGGGGCCCACACCTTC.

The V and J genes are TRBV5-1 and TRBJ2-3, with a tentative D call TRBD1 (5 bases). The CDR3 has 15 amino acids. Trimming left V 0 bases short and J 3 bases short, with 11 bases between. Germline V gives CDR1 SGHRS, CDR2 YFSETQ. The CDR3 sequence: CASSLGQPETDTQYF. The DNA for the CDR3 is TGCGCCAGCAGCTTGGGACAGCCTGAGACAGATACGCAGTATTTT.

There are a few counts of this clone. This sequence joins TRBV9 and TRBJ2-3, with 7 nucleotides matching TRBD1. Germline V CDR1 and CDR2: SGDLS, YYNGEE. Trimming at V came to 4 bases and at J to 5 bases, leaving 4 bases not matched to a gene. The CDR3 sequence is 13 residues long. The CDR3 is CASSRGLEDTQYF. Here the CDR3 DNA reads TGTGCCAGCAGCAGGGGGCTGGAAGATACGCAGTATTTT.

There are a few counts of this clone. This sequence joins TRBV7-9 and TRBJ1-5; TRBD1 matches 9 bases. V lost 5 bases and J lost 3; bases outside the gene matches: 8. The CDR3 length is 16 residues. Germline CDR1 is SEHNR and CDR2 is FQNEAQ (reference sequence). CDR3: CASSAYRGRDNQPQHF. The DNA for the CDR3 is TGTGCCAGCAGCGCCTACAGGGGGCGAGACAATCAGCCCCAGCATTTT.

This clone was picked up a small number of times. This chain uses TRBV29-1 with TRBJ2-1, with 9 bases identical to TRBD1. The CDR3 runs to 14 residues. CDR1 SQVTM and CDR2 ANQGSEA come from the germline V gene. V shed 2 bases, J shed 8 bases, and the junction held 7 bases outside the gene matches. The CDR3: CSVESTGGSYEQFF. The CDR3 DNA reads as TGCAGCGTTGAATCGACAGGGGGGAGCTATGAGCAGTTCTTC.

This clone showed up just a few times. The V gene is TRBV23-1, the J gene TRBJ1-5; D call uncertain. TRBV23-1 is identified as an open reading frame with a role that is uncertain. The germline V and J ends were trimmed by 6 bases and 0 bases, with 18 bases remaining between them. This CDR3 contains 17 residues. The CDR3 protein is CASSPPRPGYSNQPQHF. The CDR3, as DNA: TGCGCCAGCAGCCCACCGCGTCCCGGTTATAGCAATCAGCCCCAGCATTTT.

This clone has just a few counts. The chain couples TRBV9 to TRBJ1-2, with D uncertain. This CDR3 spans 10 amino acids. V was clipped by 7 bases and J by 5 bases, with 6 bases between them. Germline V gene data show CDR1 as SGDLS and CDR2 as YYNGEE. The CDR3 coding sequence is TGTGCCAGCTACGGGTATGGCTACACCTTC. The encoded protein is CASYGYGYTF.